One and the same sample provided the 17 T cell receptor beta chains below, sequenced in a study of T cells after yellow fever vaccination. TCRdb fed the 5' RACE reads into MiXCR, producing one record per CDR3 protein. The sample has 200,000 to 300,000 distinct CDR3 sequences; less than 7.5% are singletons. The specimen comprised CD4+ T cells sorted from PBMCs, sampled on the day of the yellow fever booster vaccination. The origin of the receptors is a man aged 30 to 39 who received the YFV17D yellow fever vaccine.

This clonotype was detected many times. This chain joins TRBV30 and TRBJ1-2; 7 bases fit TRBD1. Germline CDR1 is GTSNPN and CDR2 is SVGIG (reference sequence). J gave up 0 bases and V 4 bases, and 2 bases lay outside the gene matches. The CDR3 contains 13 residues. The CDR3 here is CAWKTGTNYGYTF. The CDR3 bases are TGTGCCTGGAAGACAGGGACTAACTATGGCTACACCTTC. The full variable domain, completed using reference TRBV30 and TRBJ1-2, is SQTIHQWPATLVQPVGSPLSLECTVEGTSNPNLYWYRQAAGRGLQLLFYSVGIGQISSEVPQNLSASRPQDRQFILSSKKLLLSDSGFYLCAWKTGTNYGYTFGSGTRLTVV.

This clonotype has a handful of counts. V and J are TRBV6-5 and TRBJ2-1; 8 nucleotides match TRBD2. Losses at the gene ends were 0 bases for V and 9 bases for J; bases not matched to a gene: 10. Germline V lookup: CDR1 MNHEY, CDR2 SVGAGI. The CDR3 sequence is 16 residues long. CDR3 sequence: CASSYSTGLDIGEQFF. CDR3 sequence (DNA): TGTGCCAGCAGTTACTCGACGGGACTAGATATAGGTGAGCAGTTCTTC.

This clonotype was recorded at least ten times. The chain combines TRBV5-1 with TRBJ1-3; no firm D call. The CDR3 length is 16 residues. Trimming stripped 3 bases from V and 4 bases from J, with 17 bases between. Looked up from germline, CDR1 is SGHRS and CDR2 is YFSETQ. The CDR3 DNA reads TGCGCCAGCAGCTCAGCCGGAGGATTCAAAGGAAACACCATATATTTT. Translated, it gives CASSSAGGFKGNTIYF.

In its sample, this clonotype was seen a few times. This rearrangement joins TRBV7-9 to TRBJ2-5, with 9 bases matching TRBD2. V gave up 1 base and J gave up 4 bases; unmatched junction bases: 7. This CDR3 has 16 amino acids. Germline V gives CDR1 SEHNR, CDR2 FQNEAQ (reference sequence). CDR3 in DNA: TGTGCCAGCAGCTTAGATCCCCTAGCGGGAAGAGAGACCCAGTACTTC. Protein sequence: CASSLDPLAGRETQYF. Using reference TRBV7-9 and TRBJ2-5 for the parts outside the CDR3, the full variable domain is DTGVSQNPRHKITKRGQNVTFRCDPISEHNRLYWYRQTLGQGPEFLTYFQNEAQLEKSRLLSDRFSAERPKGSFSTLEIQRTEQGDSAMYLCASSLDPLAGRETQYFGPGTRLLVL.

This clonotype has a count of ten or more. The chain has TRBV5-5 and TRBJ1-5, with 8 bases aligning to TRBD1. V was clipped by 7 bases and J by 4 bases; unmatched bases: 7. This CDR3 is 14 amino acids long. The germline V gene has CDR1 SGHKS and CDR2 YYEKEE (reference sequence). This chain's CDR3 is CASAITGGNQPQHF. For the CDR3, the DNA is TGTGCCAGCGCTATTACAGGGGGAAATCAGCCCCAGCATTTT.

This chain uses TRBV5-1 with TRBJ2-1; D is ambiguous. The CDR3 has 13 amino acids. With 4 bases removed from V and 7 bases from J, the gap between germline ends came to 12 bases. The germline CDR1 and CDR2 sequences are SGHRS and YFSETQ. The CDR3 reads CASSVMDGNEQFF. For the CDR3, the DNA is TGCGCCAGCAGCGTGATGGACGGGAATGAGCAGTTCTTC.

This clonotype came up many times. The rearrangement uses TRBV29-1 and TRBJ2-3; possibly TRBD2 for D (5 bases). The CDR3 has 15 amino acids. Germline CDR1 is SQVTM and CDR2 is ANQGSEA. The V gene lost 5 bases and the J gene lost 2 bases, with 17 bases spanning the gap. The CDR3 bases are TGCAGCGTTCAGAAGCGGTCCACTCCCACAGATACGCAGTATTTT. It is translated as CSVQKRSTPTDTQYF.

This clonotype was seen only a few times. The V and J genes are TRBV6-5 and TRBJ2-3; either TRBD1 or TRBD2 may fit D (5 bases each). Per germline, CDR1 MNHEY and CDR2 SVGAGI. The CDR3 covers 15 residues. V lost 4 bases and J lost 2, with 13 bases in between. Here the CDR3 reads CASSSLGTFTDTQYF. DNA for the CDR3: TGTGCCAGCAGTTCTCTGGGGACCTTCACAGATACGCAGTATTTT.

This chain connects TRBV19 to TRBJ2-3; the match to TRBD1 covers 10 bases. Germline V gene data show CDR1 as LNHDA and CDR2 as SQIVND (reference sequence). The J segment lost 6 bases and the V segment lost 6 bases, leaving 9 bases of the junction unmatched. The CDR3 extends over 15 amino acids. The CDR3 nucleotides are TGTGCCAGTAGCACCGGGACAGGGGCGGTCGATACGCAGTATTTT. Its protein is CASSTGTGAVDTQYF.

CDR3 DNA sequence: TGCGCCAGCAGCCAAGAGCTTCCCTACGAGCAGTACTTC. It translates to CASSQELPYEQYF. This rearrangement joins TRBV4-3 to TRBJ2-7; D unclear. The CDR3 runs 13 residues. The germline V gene has CDR1 LGHNA and CDR2 YSLEER. With 0 bases removed from V and 2 bases from J, the gap between germline ends came to 5 bases.

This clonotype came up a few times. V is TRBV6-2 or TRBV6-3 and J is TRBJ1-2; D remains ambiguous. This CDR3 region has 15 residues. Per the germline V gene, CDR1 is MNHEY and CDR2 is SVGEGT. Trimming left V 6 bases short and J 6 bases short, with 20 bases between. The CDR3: CASSPRRGGNHGYTF. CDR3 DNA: TGTGCCAGCAGCCCCCGCCGGGGAGGGAATCATGGCTACACCTTC.

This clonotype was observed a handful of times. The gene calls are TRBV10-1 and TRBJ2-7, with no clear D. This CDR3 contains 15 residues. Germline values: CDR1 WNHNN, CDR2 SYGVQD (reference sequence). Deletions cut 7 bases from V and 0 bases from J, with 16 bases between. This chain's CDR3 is CASMVVGSNSYEQYF. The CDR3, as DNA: TGCGCCAGCATGGTCGTCGGTAGCAACTCCTACGAGCAGTACTTC.

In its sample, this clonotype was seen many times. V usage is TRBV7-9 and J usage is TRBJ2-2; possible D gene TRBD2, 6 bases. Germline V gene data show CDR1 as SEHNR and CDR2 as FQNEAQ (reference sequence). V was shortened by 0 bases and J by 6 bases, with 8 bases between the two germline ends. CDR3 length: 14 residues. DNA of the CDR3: TGTGCCAGCAGCTTAGCGGGAGGACCCGGGGAGCTGTTTTTT. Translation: CASSLAGGPGELFF.

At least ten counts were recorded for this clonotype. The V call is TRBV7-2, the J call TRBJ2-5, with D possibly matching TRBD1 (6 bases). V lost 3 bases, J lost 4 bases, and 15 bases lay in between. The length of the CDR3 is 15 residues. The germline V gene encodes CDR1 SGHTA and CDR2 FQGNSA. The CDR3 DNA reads TGTGCCAGCAGCTTTAGTGGACAGAGGGTAGAGACCCAGTACTTC. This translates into CASSFSGQRVETQYF.

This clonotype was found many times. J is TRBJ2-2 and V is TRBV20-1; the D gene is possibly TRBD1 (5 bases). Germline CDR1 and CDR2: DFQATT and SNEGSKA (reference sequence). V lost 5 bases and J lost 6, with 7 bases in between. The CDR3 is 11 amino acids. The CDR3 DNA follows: TGCAGTGCTCAGGGCTCCGGGGAGCTGTTTTTT. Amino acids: CSAQGSGELFF.

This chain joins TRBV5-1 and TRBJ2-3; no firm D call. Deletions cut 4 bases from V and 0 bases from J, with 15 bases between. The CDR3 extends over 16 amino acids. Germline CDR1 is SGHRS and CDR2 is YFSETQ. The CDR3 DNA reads TGCGCCAGCAGCCCCTCCGCCCGGCGAAGCACAGATACGCAGTATTTT. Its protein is CASSPSARRSTDTQYF.

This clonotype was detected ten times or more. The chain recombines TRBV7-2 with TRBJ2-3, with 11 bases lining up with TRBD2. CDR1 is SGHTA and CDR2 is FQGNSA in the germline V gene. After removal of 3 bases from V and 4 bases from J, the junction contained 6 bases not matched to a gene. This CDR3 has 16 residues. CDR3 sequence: CASSFQLAGAADTQYF. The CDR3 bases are TGTGCCAGCAGCTTCCAACTAGCGGGAGCGGCAGATACGCAGTATTTT.